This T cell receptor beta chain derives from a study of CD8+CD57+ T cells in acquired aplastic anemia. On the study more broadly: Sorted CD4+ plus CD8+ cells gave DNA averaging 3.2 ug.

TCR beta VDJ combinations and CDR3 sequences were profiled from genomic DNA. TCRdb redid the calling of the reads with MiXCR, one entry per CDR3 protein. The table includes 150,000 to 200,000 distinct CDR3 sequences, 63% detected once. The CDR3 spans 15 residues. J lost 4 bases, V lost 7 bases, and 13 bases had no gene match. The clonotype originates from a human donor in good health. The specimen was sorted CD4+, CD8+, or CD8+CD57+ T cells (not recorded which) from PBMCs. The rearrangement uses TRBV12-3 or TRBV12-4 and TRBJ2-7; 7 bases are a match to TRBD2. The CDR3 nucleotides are TGTGCCAGCACCCAATACCCGGGGGAGGGGTACGAGCAGTACTTC. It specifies CASTQYPGEGYEQYF.